A single sample is the source of the 11 T cell receptor beta chains below, sequenced in a study of T-cell memory formation after mild COVID-19. TCRdb re-derived calls from the 5' RACE reads in MiXCR, one entry per CDR3 protein. This table holds roughly 40,000 distinct CDR3 sequences, about 7.1% found once. Material: PBMCs or a T cell subset sorted from them (not recorded which). The receptor source for this set is a man in his late teens or twenties who had mild COVID-19 (a few samples of this study predate the infection). Cell type and time point are not known.

V is TRBV7-2 and J is TRBJ1-3, with D uncertain. Germline CDR1 and CDR2: SGHTA and FQGNSA. The CDR3 covers 11 residues. V was clipped by 2 bases and J by 8 bases, with 4 bases between them. DNA for the CDR3: TGTGCCAGCAGCTTACTCCACACCATATATTTT. It is translated as CASSLLHTIYF.

The chain joins TRBV30 to TRBJ1-4; no definite D call. The CDR3 spans 12 residues. V lost 0 bases and J lost 7, with 6 bases in between. In germline, CDR1 is GTSNPN, CDR2 SVGIG (reference sequence). The CDR3 DNA is TGTGCCTGGAGTGTATTGCGTGAAAAACTGTTTTTT. The encoded protein is CAWSVLREKLFF.

This chain joins TRBV7-9 and TRBJ2-5; 8 bases line up with TRBD2. The CDR3 has 16 residues. CDR1 and CDR2 (germline): SEHNR, FQNEAQ (reference sequence). V was pared by 7 bases and J by 5 bases, with 15 bases of the junction left unmatched. The CDR3 protein is CASTPPGRGVRETQYF. The CDR3 DNA is TGTGCCAGCACCCCACCTGGGCGGGGGGTTCGGGAGACCCAGTACTTC.

In its sample, this clonotype was seen many times. The chain has TRBV7-9 and TRBJ2-7; 7 bases fit TRBD1. The CDR3 extends over 14 amino acids. Germline-derived CDR1 and CDR2 are SEHNR and FQNEAQ (reference sequence). V dropped 5 bases and J dropped 0; count of bases not matched to a gene: 4. The CDR3 reads CASSNGQDSYEQYV. The CDR3 nucleotides are TGTGCCAGCAGCAACGGACAGGACTCCTACGAGCAGTACGTC.

This clonotype has only a few counts. J is TRBJ1-5 and V is TRBV6-5, with D possibly matching TRBD1 (6 bases). From germline, CDR1 is MNHEY and CDR2 SVGAGI. V was cut by 5 bases and J by 3 bases, with 11 bases left in between. The CDR3 spans 14 residues. The CDR3 DNA is TGTGCCAGCAGTCTACAGGGTCTCAATCAGCCCCAGCATTTT. It yields the protein CASSLQGLNQPQHF.

This clonotype was recorded a few times. This sequence joins TRBV12-3 or TRBV12-4 and TRBJ1-3; D call uncertain. The CDR3 loop spans 14 amino acids. V was cut by 5 bases and J by 0 bases, with 8 bases left in between. CDR3 residues: CASSPGISGNTIYF. DNA of the CDR3: TGTGCCAGCAGTCCCGGGATCTCTGGAAACACCATATATTTT.

The V gene is TRBV29-1, the J gene TRBJ2-5; unclear D gene. Germline loops: CDR1 SQVTM, CDR2 ANQGSEA. V shed 2 bases and J shed 3 bases, with 4 bases lying between them. The length of the CDR3 is 11 residues. The CDR3 sequence is CSVEFEETQYF. The CDR3 nucleotides read TGCAGCGTTGAATTTGAAGAGACCCAGTACTTC.

The CDR3 DNA reads as TGTGCCAGCAGCTTTGCGCAGACGGAGACCCAGTACTTC. Protein sequence: CASSFAQTETQYF. The chain recombines TRBV7-3 with TRBJ2-5; D uncertain. Per germline, CDR1 SGHTA and CDR2 FQGTGA. The V and J ends lost 3 bases and 5 bases respectively, with 10 bases between them. CDR3 length: 13 residues.

This clonotype occurred a few times. The chain uses TRBV12-3 or TRBV12-4 and TRBJ2-7; D is perhaps TRBD1 or TRBD2 (5 bases each). This CDR3 is built from 14 residues. Trimming stripped 3 bases from V and 2 bases from J, with 11 bases between. The CDR3 region is CASSFGRGAYEQYF. CDR3 nucleotide sequence: TGTGCCAGCAGTTTCGGAAGGGGAGCCTACGAGCAGTACTTC.

A few counts support this clonotype. The chain uses TRBV7-2 and TRBJ2-7, with TRBD1 matching over 10 bases. Germline V gives CDR1 SGHTA, CDR2 FQGNSA. With 4 bases clipped from V and 7 bases from J, the junction kept 4 bases outside the gene matches. The CDR3 extends over 13 amino acids. The CDR3 sequence is CASSSGQGWEQYF. For the CDR3, the DNA is TGTGCCAGCAGCTCGGGACAGGGGTGGGAGCAGTACTTC.

V usage is TRBV7-9 and J usage is TRBJ2-1; possible D gene TRBD2, 6 bases. The germline V and J ends were trimmed by 5 bases and 1 base, with 9 bases remaining between them. The CDR3 totals 14 residues. Germline CDR1 reads SEHNR; CDR2 reads FQNEAQ (reference sequence). The CDR3 nucleotides read TGTGCCAGCAGCGCGGGGAATTCCTACAATGAGCAGTTCTTC. The encoded protein is CASSAGNSYNEQFF.